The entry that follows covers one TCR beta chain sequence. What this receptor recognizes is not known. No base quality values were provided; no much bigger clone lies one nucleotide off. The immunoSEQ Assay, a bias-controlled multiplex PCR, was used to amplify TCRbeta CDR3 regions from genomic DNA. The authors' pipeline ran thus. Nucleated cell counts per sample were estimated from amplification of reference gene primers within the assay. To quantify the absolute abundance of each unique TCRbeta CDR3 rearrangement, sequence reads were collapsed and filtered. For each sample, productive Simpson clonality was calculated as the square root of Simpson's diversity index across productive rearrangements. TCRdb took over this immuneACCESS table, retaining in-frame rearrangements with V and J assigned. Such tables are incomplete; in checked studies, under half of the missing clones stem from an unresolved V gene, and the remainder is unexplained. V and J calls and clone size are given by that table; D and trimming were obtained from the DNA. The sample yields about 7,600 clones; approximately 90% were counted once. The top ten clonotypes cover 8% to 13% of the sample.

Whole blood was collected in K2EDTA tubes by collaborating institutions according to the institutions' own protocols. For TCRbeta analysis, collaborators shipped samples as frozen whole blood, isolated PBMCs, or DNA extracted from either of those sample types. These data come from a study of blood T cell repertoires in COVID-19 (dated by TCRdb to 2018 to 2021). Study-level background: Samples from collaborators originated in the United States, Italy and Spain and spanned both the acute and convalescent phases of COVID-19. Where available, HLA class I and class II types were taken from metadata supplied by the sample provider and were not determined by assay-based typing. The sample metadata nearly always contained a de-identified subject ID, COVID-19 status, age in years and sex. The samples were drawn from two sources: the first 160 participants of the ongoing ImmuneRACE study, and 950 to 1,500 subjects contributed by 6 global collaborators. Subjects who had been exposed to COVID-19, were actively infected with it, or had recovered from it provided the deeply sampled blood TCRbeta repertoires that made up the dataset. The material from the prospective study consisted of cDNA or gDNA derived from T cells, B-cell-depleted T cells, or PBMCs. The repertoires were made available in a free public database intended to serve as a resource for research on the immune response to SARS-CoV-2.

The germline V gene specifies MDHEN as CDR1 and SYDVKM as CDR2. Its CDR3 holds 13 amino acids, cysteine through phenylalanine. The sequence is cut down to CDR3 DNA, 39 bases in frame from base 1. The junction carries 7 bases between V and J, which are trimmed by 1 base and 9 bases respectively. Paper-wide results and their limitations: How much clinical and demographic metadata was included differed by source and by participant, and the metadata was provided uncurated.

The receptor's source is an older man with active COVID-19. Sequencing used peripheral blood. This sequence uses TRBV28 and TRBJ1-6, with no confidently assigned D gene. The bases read TGTGCCAGCAGTTTATCTGGCGGTTCACCCCTCCACTTT. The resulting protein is CASSLSGGSPLHF.